The present T cell receptor (beta chain) was sequenced within a study of cytomegalovirus exposure and HLA in healthy donors. Primers: 60 Vbeta forward and 13 Jbeta reverse. This table comes from immunoSEQ multiplex PCR, and its TCRdb copy is limited to in-frame clones, with some not included. The sample carries 90,000 to 100,000 clones, approximately 74% recorded once. The CDR3 totals 13 residues. CDR1 and CDR2 from the germline V gene are LNHDA and SQIVND (reference sequence). Trimming stripped 8 bases from V and 6 bases from J, with 14 bases between. The sample was PBMCs. The sequence derives from a male donor in good health and CMV-seronegative. The rearrangement uses TRBV19 and TRBJ1-5; possibly TRBD1 for D (6 bases). For the CDR3, the DNA is TGTGCCAGTTCTGGGGGCGGGGGTCAGCCCCAGCATTTT. Translated, it gives CASSGGGGQPQHF.